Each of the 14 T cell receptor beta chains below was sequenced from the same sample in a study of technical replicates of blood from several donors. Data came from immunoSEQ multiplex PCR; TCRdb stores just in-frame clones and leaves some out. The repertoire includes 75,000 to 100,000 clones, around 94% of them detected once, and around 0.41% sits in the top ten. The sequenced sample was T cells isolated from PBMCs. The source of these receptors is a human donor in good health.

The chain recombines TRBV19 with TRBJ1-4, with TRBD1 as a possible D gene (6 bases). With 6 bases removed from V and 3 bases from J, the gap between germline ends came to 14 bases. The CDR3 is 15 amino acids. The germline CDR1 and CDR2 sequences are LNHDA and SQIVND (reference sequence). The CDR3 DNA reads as TGTGCCAGTAGGAGCTCCAGGGGAGCTAATGAAAAACTGTTTTTT. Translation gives CASRSSRGANEKLFF.

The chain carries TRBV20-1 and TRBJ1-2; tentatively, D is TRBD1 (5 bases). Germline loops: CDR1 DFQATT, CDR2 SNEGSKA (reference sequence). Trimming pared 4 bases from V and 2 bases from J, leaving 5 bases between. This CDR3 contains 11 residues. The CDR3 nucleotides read TGCAGTGCTACAGGGAACTATGGCTACACCTTC. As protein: CSATGNYGYTF.

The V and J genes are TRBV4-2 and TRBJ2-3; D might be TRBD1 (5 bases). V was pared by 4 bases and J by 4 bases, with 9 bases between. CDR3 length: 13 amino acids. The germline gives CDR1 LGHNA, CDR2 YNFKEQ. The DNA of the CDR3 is TGTGCCAGCAGCCGGGTAGGGGCAGATACGCAGTATTTT. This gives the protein CASSRVGADTQYF.

Here the CDR3 reads CASASGVSTDTQYF. The CDR3 bases are TGTGCCTCGGCTAGCGGTGTTAGCACAGATACGCAGTATTTT. The gene calls are TRBV7-3 and TRBJ2-3; TRBD2 matches 7 bases. This CDR3 spans 14 amino acids. Germline V gene data show CDR1 as SGHTA and CDR2 as FQGTGA. The trim removed 11 bases at V and 0 bases at J, leaving 8 bases unmatched.

CDR3 sequence reads: CSAFSAGPTEAFF. CDR3 DNA: TGCAGCGCTTTCTCGGCGGGCCCTACTGAAGCTTTCTTT. J is TRBJ1-1 and V is TRBV29-1, with no clear D. Germline V CDR1 and CDR2: SQVTM, ANQGSEA. V was trimmed by 7 bases and J by 5 bases, leaving 17 bases between them. The CDR3 consists of 13 residues.

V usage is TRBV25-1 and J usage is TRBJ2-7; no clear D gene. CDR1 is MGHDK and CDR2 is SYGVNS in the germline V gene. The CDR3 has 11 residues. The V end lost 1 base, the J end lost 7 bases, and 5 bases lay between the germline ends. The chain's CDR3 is CASSELEEQYF. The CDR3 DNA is TGTGCCAGCAGTGAATTAGAAGAGCAGTACTTC.

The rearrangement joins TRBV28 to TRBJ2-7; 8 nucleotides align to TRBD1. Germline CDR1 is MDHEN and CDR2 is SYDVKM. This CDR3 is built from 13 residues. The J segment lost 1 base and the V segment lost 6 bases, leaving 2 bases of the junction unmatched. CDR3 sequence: CASRDRDSYEQYF. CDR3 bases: TGTGCCAGCAGGGACAGGGATTCCTACGAGCAGTACTTC.

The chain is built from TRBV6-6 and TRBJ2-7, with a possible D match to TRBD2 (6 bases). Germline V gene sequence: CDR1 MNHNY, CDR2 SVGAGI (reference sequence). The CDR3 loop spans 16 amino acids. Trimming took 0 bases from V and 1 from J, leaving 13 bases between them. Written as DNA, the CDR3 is TGTGCCAGCAGTTACTCGACCGGGAGTGGATCCTACGAGCAGTACTTC. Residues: CASSYSTGSGSYEQYF.

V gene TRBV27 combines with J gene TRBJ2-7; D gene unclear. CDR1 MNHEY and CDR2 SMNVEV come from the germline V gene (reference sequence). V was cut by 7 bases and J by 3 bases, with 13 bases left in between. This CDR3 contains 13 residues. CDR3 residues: CASTFSAGYEQYF. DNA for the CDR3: TGTGCCAGCACTTTCTCGGCAGGCTACGAGCAGTACTTC.

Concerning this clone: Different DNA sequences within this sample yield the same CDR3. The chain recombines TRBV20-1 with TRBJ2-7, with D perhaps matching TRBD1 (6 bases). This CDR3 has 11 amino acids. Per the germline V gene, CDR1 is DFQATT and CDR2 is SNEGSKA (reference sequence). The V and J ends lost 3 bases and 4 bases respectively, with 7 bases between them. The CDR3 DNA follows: TGCAGTGCTAGCAGGGGATACGAGCAGTACTTC. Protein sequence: CSASRGYEQYF.

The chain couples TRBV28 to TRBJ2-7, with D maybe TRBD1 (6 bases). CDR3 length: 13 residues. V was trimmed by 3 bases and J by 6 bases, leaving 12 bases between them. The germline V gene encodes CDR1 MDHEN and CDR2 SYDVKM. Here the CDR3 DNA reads TGTGCCAGCAGTTTCCTCACAGGGAGCGAGCAGTACTTC. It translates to CASSFLTGSEQYF. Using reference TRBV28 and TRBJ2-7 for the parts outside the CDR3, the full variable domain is DVKVTQSSRYLVKRTGEKVFLECVQDMDHENMFWYRQDPGLGLRLIYFSYDVKMKEKGDIPEGYSVSREKKERFSLILESASTNQTSMYLCASSFLTGSEQYFGPGTRLTVT.

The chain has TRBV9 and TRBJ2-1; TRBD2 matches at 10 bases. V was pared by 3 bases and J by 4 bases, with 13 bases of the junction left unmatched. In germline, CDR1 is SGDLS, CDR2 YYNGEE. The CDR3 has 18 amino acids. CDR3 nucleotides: TGTGCCAGCAGCGACTTCTTAGGCGGACTAGCGGCATACAATGAGCAGTTCTTC. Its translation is CASSDFLGGLAAYNEQFF. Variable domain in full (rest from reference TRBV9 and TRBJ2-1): DSGVTQTPKHLITATGQRVTLRCSPRSGDLSVYWYQQSLDQGLQFLIQYYNGEERAKGNILERFSAQQFPDLHSELNLSSLELGDSALYFCASSDFLGGLAAYNEQFFGPGTRLTVL.

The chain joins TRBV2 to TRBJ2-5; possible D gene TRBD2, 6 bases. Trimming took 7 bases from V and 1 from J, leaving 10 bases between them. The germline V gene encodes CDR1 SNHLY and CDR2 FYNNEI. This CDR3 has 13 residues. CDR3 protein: CASIWGVQETQYF. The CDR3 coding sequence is TGTGCCAGCATTTGGGGGGTCCAAGAGACCCAGTACTTC.

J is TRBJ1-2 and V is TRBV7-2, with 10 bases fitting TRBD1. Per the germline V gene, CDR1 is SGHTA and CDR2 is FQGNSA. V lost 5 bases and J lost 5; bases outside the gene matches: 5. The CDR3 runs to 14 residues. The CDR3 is CASSPWTGGYGYTF. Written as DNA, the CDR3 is TGTGCCAGCAGCCCCTGGACAGGGGGTTATGGCTACACCTTC.